This T cell receptor (beta chain) stems from a study of T-cell memory formation after mild COVID-19. Study information: For the most part, TCR clusters were specific to one donor.

Study-wide findings and caveats: Balance between CD4 and CD8 was seen in clones contracting day 15 to 85, and a CD4+ lean was seen in later expanders. The SARS-CoV-2 specificity of second-wave clones reaching peak at day 37 remained unverified.

Points on this clonotype: Antigen specificity is unknown.

5'RACE, which relied on constant-segment primers, yielded TCR alpha and TCR beta cDNA libraries carrying sample barcodes and UMIs. Each CDR3 protein gets one entry after TCRdb re-called the 5' RACE reads with MiXCR. There are about 260,000 distinct CDR3 sequences in the sample; around 16% occur only once, and 22% lies in the top ten. Trimming took off 3 bases at V and 4 bases at J, with 10 bases between the two ends. There are 13 residues in the CDR3. The germline gives CDR1 SGHDT, CDR2 YYEEEE. The sample comprised PBMCs or a T cell subset sorted from them (not recorded which). The rearrangement uses TRBV5-6 and TRBJ2-5, with D unresolved. The sequence was obtained from a man aged 18 to 35 who had mild COVID-19 (a few samples of this study predate the infection). Cell type and time point are not known. The CDR3 coding sequence is TGTGCCAGCAGCTCGCGGCATGTAGAGACCCAGTACTTC. Encoded protein: CASSSRHVETQYF. Filled out from reference TRBV5-6 and TRBJ2-5, the complete variable domain reads DAGVTQSPTHLIKTRGQQVTLRCSPKSGHDTVSWYQQALGQGPQFIFQYYEEEERQRGNFPDRFSGHQFPNYSSELNVNALLLGDSALYLCASSSRHVETQYFGPGTRLLVL.